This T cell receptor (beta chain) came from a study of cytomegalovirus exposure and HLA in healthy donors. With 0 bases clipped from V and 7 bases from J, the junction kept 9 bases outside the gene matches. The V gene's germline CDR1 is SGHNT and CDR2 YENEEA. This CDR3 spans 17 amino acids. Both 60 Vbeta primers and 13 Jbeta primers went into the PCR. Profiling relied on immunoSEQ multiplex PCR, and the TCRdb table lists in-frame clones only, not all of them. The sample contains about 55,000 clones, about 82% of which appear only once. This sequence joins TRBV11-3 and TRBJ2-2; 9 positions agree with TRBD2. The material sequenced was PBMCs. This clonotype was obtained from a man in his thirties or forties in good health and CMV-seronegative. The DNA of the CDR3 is TGTGCCAGCAGCTTAGATCGCTTAGCGGGAGTGAACGGGGAGCTGTTTTTT. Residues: CASSLDRLAGVNGELFF.